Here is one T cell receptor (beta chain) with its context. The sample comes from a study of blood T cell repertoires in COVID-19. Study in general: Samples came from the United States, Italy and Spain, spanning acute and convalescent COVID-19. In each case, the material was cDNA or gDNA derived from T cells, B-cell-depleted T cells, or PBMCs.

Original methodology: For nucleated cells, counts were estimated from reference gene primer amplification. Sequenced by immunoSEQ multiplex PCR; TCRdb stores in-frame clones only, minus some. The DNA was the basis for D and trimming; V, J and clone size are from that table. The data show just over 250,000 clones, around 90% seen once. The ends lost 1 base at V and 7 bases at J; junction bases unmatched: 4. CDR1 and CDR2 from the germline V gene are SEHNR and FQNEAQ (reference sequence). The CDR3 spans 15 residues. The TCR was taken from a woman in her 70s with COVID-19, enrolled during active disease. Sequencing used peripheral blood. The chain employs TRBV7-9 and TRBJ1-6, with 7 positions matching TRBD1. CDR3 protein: CASSLVGGLNSPLHF. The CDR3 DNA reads TGTGCCAGCAGCTTAGTAGGGGGCTTAAATTCACCCCTCCACTTT. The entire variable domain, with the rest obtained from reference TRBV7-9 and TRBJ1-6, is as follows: DTGVSQNPRHKITKRGQNVTFRCDPISEHNRLYWYRQTLGQGPEFLTYFQNEAQLEKSRLLSDRFSAERPKGSFSTLEIQRTEQGDSAMYLCASSLVGGLNSPLHFGNGTRLTVT.